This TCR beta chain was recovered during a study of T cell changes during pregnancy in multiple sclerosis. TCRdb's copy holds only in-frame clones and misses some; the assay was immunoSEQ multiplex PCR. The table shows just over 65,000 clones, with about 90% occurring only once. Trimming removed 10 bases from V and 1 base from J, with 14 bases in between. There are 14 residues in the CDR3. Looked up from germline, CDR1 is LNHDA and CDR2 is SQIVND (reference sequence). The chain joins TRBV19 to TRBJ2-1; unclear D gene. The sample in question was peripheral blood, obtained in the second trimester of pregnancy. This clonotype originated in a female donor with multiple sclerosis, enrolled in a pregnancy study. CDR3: CATLGVGSYNEQFF. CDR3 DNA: TGTGCCACCTTGGGCGTCGGTTCCTACAATGAGCAGTTCTTC.